The next 17 T cell receptor beta chains were all read from a single sample in a study of T-cell reconstitution after alpha-beta-depleted transplantation in children. During its preparation, the TCRbeta library received unique molecular identifiers. MiXCR, run by TCRdb on the PCR reads, gives a single entry per CDR3 protein. This table has approximately 640,000 distinct CDR3 sequences, around 16% appearing once. This sample comprised PBMCs from the stem cell graft donor, obtained from the stem cell graft. Every receptor here comes from a human donor who donated a stem cell graft to a child with acute myeloid leukemia.

This clonotype has a count of ten or more. This chain links TRBV20-1 with TRBJ2-4; TRBD1 might be the D (6 bases). Germline CDR1 and CDR2: DFQATT and SNEGSKA (reference sequence). The CDR3 extends over 13 amino acids. V was cut by 1 base and J by 6 bases, with 10 bases left in between. CDR3 residues: CSARGSQGNIQYF. CDR3 DNA: TGCAGTGCTAGAGGTTCACAGGGAAACATTCAGTACTTC.

The V call is TRBV27, the J call TRBJ1-4; the D gene is possibly TRBD1 (6 bases). There are 14 residues in the CDR3. Between the trimmed V and J ends, which lost 1 base and 7 bases, there was a span of 10 bases. Germline assignment: CDR1 MNHEY and CDR2 SMNVEV (reference sequence). The chain's CDR3 is CASSLWTVREKLFF. CDR3 coding DNA: TGTGCCAGCAGTTTATGGACAGTTCGTGAAAAACTGTTTTTT.

This clonotype was seen only a few times. The CDR3 is CASKSGRGSDTQYF. CDR3 nucleotide sequence: TGTGCCAGTAAAAGCGGCAGGGGGTCAGATACGCAGTATTTT. The V call is TRBV12-3 or TRBV12-4, the J call TRBJ2-3, with 7 bases fitting TRBD1. This CDR3 spans 14 amino acids. V lost 9 bases and J lost 4; bases outside the gene matches: 10.

The chain recombines TRBV6-1 with TRBJ2-2, with D perhaps TRBD1 (5 bases). Germline CDR1 and CDR2: MNHNS and SASEGT. The CDR3 covers 15 residues. Trimming cost V 1 base and J 1 base, with 7 bases left between them. The CDR3 DNA sequence: TGTGCCAGCAGTGAAGAAACAGGGAACACCGGGGAGCTGTTTTTT. It encodes CASSEETGNTGELFF.

In its sample, this clonotype was seen many times. The chain's CDR3 is CSAQTRETNEKLFF. The DNA for the CDR3 is TGCAGTGCTCAAACGAGGGAAACTAATGAAAAACTGTTTTTT. This chain links TRBV20-1 with TRBJ1-4, with D hard to call. CDR1 and CDR2 (germline): DFQATT, SNEGSKA (reference sequence). V shed 5 bases and J shed 1 base, with 11 bases lying between them. This CDR3 contains 14 residues.

Many counts were recorded for this clonotype. This sequence joins TRBV10-3 and TRBJ2-5; no reliable D call. V was pared by 6 bases and J by 5 bases, with 16 bases between. Germline V gene lookup returns CDR1 ENHRY and CDR2 SYGVKD. The CDR3 is made up of 14 amino acids. CDR3 nucleotide sequence: TGTGCCATCAGAGGTGTCGGGTACCGGGAGACCCAGTACTTC. It yields the protein CAIRGVGYRETQYF.

A few counts support this clonotype. V usage is TRBV7-3 and J usage is TRBJ2-3; 10 bases align to TRBD2. This CDR3 has 17 amino acids. V was clipped by 2 bases and J by 6 bases; unmatched bases: 11. Germline V gives CDR1 SGHTA, CDR2 FQGTGA. The CDR3 coding sequence is TGTGCCAGCAGCTTAGCTAGCGGGGGCCCCGGGTTGGATACGCAGTATTTT. This encodes CASSLASGGPGLDTQYF.

The gene calls are TRBV7-9 and TRBJ1-1; 7 bases line up with TRBD1. The germline V gene has CDR1 SEHNR and CDR2 FQNEAQ (reference sequence). V was pared by 5 bases and J by 4 bases, with 10 bases of the junction left unmatched. The CDR3 consists of 15 residues. The CDR3 reads CASSLRGHRGTEAFF. The CDR3, as DNA: TGTGCCAGCAGCCTACGAGGGCACAGGGGCACTGAAGCTTTCTTT.

This clonotype was counted only a few times. The rearrangement joins TRBV5-6 to TRBJ1-2, with 8 bases fitting TRBD1. V lost 4 bases, J lost 4 bases, and 9 bases stayed unmatched. This CDR3 is built from 15 residues. Germline CDR1 SGHDT, CDR2 YYEEEE. DNA of the CDR3: TGTGCCAGCAGCCCGGCGGGACAGGCGCTCTATGGCTACACCTTC. This gives the protein CASSPAGQALYGYTF.

This clonotype was recorded many times. The chain combines TRBV20-1 with TRBJ2-1; a weak D match, TRBD2 (6 bases). V was pared by 2 bases and J by 5 bases, with 10 bases between. Germline values: CDR1 DFQATT, CDR2 SNEGSKA (reference sequence). The CDR3 is made up of 13 amino acids. CDR3 loop: CSARRLGNNEQFF. The CDR3 region has the DNA TGCAGTGCTAGACGACTAGGGAACAATGAGCAGTTCTTC.

The chain employs TRBV7-9 and TRBJ2-5, with TRBD2 matching over 9 bases. The trim removed 2 bases at V and 5 bases at J, leaving 6 bases unmatched. Germline V gene lookup returns CDR1 SEHNR and CDR2 FQNEAQ (reference sequence). The CDR3 is 15 amino acids. CDR3 region: CASSLISGGFETQYF. The CDR3 DNA reads TGTGCCAGCAGCTTAATCAGCGGGGGGTTCGAGACCCAGTACTTC.

This clonotype showed up many times. V usage is TRBV20-1 and J usage is TRBJ2-3; 10 positions match TRBD2. Germline V CDR1 and CDR2: DFQATT, SNEGSKA (reference sequence). This CDR3 is 14 amino acids long. Trimming cost V 6 bases and J 4 bases; bases outside gene matches: 7. CDR3 amino acids: CSAWGSGGADTQYF. The DNA of the CDR3 is TGCAGTGCGTGGGGCAGCGGGGGGGCAGATACGCAGTATTTT.

The chain joins TRBV11-2 to TRBJ2-3, with 11 bases aligning to TRBD2. CDR3 length: 19 amino acids. V was clipped by 3 bases and J by 5 bases; unmatched bases: 16. The V gene's germline CDR1 is SGHAT and CDR2 FQNNGV. The DNA of the CDR3 is TGTGCCAGCAGCTTTTATCTTAGCGGGGGGGCTCCCGGGAAAGATACGCAGTATTTT. Its protein is CASSFYLSGGAPGKDTQYF.

The V gene is TRBV28, the J gene TRBJ2-7, with TRBD1 identical over 11 bases. After removal of 6 bases from V and 6 bases from J, the junction contained 7 bases not matched to a gene. The CDR3 contains 14 residues. Per germline, CDR1 MDHEN and CDR2 SYDVKM. CDR3 loop: CASSPRTGGFEQYV. The CDR3 DNA is TGTGCCAGCAGCCCGAGGACAGGGGGCTTCGAGCAGTACGTC.

The chain recombines TRBV12-3 or TRBV12-4 with TRBJ2-2; D uncertain. The CDR3 consists of 15 residues. The V and J ends lost 2 bases and 4 bases respectively, with 11 bases between them. The CDR3 loop reads CASSLWADSTGELFF. CDR3 coding DNA: TGTGCCAGCAGTTTATGGGCAGATAGCACCGGGGAGCTGTTTTTT.

The chain links TRBV5-4 to TRBJ2-7; D is undetermined. CDR3 length equals 16 residues. CDR1 SGHNT and CDR2 YYREEE come from the germline V gene (reference sequence). Deletions cut 0 bases from V and 2 bases from J, with 15 bases between. CDR3 in DNA: TGTGCCAGCAGCTTGGGACCTTCTACCAGAGCCTACGAGCAGTACGTC. Amino acid sequence: CASSLGPSTRAYEQYV.

The table lists this clonotype with a few counts. This sequence joins TRBV18 and TRBJ2-1; 12 positions match TRBD2. Germline assignment: CDR1 KGHSH and CDR2 LQKENI. V gave up 3 bases and J gave up 4 bases; unmatched junction bases: 4. The CDR3 is 16 amino acids. Written as DNA, the CDR3 is TGTGCCAGCTCACCCCGGACTAGCGGGGCTTACAATGAGCAGTTCTTC. Residues: CASSPRTSGAYNEQFF.